The TCR beta chain described here comes from a study of T-cell memory formation after mild COVID-19. Study as a whole: The study found TCR clusters largely donor specific. General study points: Clones that contracted from day 15 to 85 had balanced CD4/CD8; later expanders were CD4+ biased.

TCR alpha and TCR beta cDNA libraries with sample barcodes and UMIs came from 5'RACE using constant-segment primers. TCRdb itself ran the 5' RACE reads through MiXCR, one entry per CDR3 protein. Altogether over 130,000 distinct CDR3 sequences are present, 13% to 15% being singletons, with the ten largest covering 25% to 30%. A remark on this clonotype: Its antigen is unidentified.

The CDR3 loop spans 16 amino acids. Trimming took 4 bases from V and 1 from J; bases not matched to a gene: 8. Specimen: PBMCs or a T cell subset sorted from them (not recorded which). This sequence joins TRBV12-3 or TRBV12-4 and TRBJ2-5; TRBD2 agrees at 8 bases. This receptor was identified in an adult woman who had mild COVID-19 (a few samples of this study predate the infection). Cell type and time point are not known. The CDR3 region has the DNA TGTGCCAGCAGTTATGTGGGACTAGGGGTCCAAGAGACCCAGTACTTC. Residues: CASSYVGLGVQETQYF.